These 11 T cell receptor beta chains share one sample of origin, sequenced in a study of blood T cell repertoires in COVID-19. The data were produced by immunoSEQ multiplex PCR, yet TCRdb's version contains in-frame clones alone and is incomplete. In the table there are 210,000 or so clones, roughly nine tenths of which are singletons. The sample taken for sequencing was peripheral blood. Receptors originate from a woman between 50 and 59 years old with acute or convalescent COVID-19.

The rearrangement uses TRBV24-1 and TRBJ1-6, with unresolved D. V was clipped by 3 bases and J by 7 bases, with 3 bases between them. The length of the CDR3 is 12 residues. Germline lookup yields CDR1 KGHDR and CDR2 SFDVKD. CDR3 in amino acids: CATSDGNSPLHF. In nucleotides, the CDR3 is TGTGCCACCAGTGATGGCAATTCACCCCTCCACTTT.

This chain connects TRBV4-3 to TRBJ1-3; possibly TRBD1 for D (6 bases). CDR3 length: 16 residues. CDR1 LGHNA and CDR2 YSLEER come from the germline V gene. Trimming pared 0 bases from V and 0 bases from J, leaving 9 bases between. The CDR3 DNA follows: TGCGCCAGCAGCCAAGAAATGACAGGCTCTGGAAACACCATATATTTT. Its protein is CASSQEMTGSGNTIYF.

This sequence joins TRBV10-3 and TRBJ2-7; TRBD1 matches at 10 bases. This CDR3 has 15 amino acids. Germline V gene sequence: CDR1 ENHRY, CDR2 SYGVKD. J lost 4 bases, V lost 2 bases, and 5 bases had no gene match. The CDR3, as DNA: TGTGCCATCAGTGAGCCGGGACAGGGGTTGTACGAGCAGTACTTC. It codes for CAISEPGQGLYEQYF.

The chain employs TRBV10-3 and TRBJ2-5; 9 bases align to TRBD1. The ends lost 6 bases at V and 3 bases at J; junction bases unmatched: 11. Germline CDR1 reads ENHRY; CDR2 reads SYGVKD. The CDR3 extends over 16 amino acids. The CDR3 DNA reads as TGTGCCATCAGGACGACACCGGGACAGGGTAAAGAGACCCAGTACTTC. Translation: CAIRTTPGQGKETQYF.

The J gene is TRBJ1-2, the V gene TRBV21-1. TRBV21-1 is a known pseudogene. This CDR3 has 13 residues. The DNA for the CDR3 is TGTGCCAGCAGGGCCGGGACTGCCTATGGCTACACCTTC. Amino acids: CASRAGTAYGYTF.

J is TRBJ2-2 and V is TRBV18; a possible D gene is TRBD1 (6 bases). The CDR3 has 14 amino acids. V was shortened by 4 bases and J by 1 base, with 7 bases between the two germline ends. Germline V gene sequence: CDR1 KGHSH, CDR2 LQKENI. CDR3 loop: CASSQGVNTGELFF. DNA of the CDR3: TGTGCCAGCTCACAGGGGGTGAACACCGGGGAGCTGTTTTTT. The full variable domain, with the rest looked up from reference TRBV18 and TRBJ2-2, is NAGVMQNPRHLVRRRGQEARLRCSPMKGHSHVYWYRQLPEEGLKFMVYLQKENIIDESGMPKERFSAEFPKEGPSILRIQQVVRGDSAAYFCASSQGVNTGELFFGEGSRLTVL.

This clone was picked up one time. The junction departs from the called germline gene at one end, perhaps through a read error. The chain employs TRBV2 and TRBJ2-2; D is ambiguous. Germline V gene data show CDR1 as SNHLY and CDR2 as FYNNEI. The length of the CDR3 is 13 residues. In DNA, the CDR3 is TGTGCCAGCAGACCCGACAACATCGGGGAGCTGTTTTTT. This sequence encodes CASRPDNIGELFF.

The V call is TRBV4-3, the J call TRBJ2-5; D gene ambiguous. Trimming shortened V by 0 bases and J by 5 bases, and 13 bases separated the two germline ends. This CDR3 is built from 15 residues. Germline V lookup: CDR1 LGHNA, CDR2 YSLEER. CDR3 sequence: CASSQDPSVWETQYF. CDR3 DNA sequence: TGCGCCAGCAGCCAAGATCCGTCAGTCTGGGAGACCCAGTACTTC.

CDR3: CASSQLGQGINEQFF. The DNA of the CDR3 is TGCGCCAGCAGCCAGTTAGGGCAGGGTATTAATGAGCAGTTCTTC. The chain joins TRBV4-3 to TRBJ2-1; maybe TRBD1 (5 bases). Germline V gene sequence: CDR1 LGHNA, CDR2 YSLEER. V lost 3 bases and J 7 bases, leaving 16 bases between the germline ends. This CDR3 region has 15 residues.

Only a few counts were recorded for this clone. The chain joins TRBV24-1 to TRBJ1-1; maybe TRBD1 (6 bases). Germline-derived CDR1 and CDR2 are KGHDR and SFDVKD. The V gene lost 8 bases and the J gene lost 3 bases, with 15 bases spanning the gap. The CDR3 runs to 14 residues. CDR3 sequence (DNA): TGTGCCACCATGGGGTCAGGGGTGGACACTGAAGCTTTCTTT. Protein sequence: CATMGSGVDTEAFF.

This clone has more than one count but fewer than ten. The chain joins TRBV27 to TRBJ1-6; D not resolved. The CDR3 sequence is 12 residues long. The V gene lost 1 base and the J gene lost 7 bases, with 2 bases spanning the gap. From germline, CDR1 is MNHEY and CDR2 SMNVEV (reference sequence). CDR3 in amino acids: CASSLLNSPLHF. CDR3 nucleotide sequence: TGTGCCAGCAGTTTATTAAATTCACCCCTCCACTTT.